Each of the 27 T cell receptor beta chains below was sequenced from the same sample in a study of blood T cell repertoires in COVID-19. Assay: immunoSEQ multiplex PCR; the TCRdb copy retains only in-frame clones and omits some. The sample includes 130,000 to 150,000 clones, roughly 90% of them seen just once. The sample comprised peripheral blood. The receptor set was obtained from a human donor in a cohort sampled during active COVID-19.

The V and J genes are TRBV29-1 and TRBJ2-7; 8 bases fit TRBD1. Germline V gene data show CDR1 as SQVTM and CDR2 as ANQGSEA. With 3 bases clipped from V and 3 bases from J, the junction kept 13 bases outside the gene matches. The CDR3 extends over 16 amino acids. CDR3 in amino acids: CSVEFVSGTGVYEQYF. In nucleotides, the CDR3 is TGCAGCGTTGAGTTTGTGTCGGGGACAGGAGTCTACGAGCAGTACTTC.

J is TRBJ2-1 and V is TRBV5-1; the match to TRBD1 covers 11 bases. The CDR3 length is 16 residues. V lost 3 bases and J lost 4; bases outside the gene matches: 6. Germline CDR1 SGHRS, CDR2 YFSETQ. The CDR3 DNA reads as TGCGCCAGCAGCTCGGGACAGGGGGTTGTTTACAATGAGCAGTTCTTC. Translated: CASSSGQGVVYNEQFF.

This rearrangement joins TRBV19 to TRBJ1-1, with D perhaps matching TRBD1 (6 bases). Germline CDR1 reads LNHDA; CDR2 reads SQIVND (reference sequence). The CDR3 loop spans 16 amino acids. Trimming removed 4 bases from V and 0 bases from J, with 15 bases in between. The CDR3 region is CASSTRAGVMNTEAFF. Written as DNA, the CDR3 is TGTGCCAGTAGTACTAGGGCAGGGGTGATGAACACTGAAGCTTTCTTT.

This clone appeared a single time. CDR3 amino acids: CASSSRGEETQYF. In DNA form, the CDR3 reads TGTGCCAGCAGCTCCAGGGGTGAGGAGACCCAGTACTTC. The chain uses TRBV5-4 and TRBJ2-5; possibly TRBD1 for D (6 bases). Trimming removed 3 bases at V and 5 bases at J, with 11 bases between. This CDR3 has 13 residues. Germline CDR1 SGHNT, CDR2 YYREEE (reference sequence).

The CDR3 here is CASSPQTGGNSPLHF. The DNA for the CDR3 is TGTGCCAGCTCACCGCAGACAGGCGGTAATTCACCCCTCCACTTT. The chain combines TRBV18 with TRBJ1-6; maybe TRBD1 (6 bases). The germline V gene has CDR1 KGHSH and CDR2 LQKENI. V was pared by 3 bases and J by 6 bases, with 12 bases between. The CDR3 is made up of 15 amino acids.

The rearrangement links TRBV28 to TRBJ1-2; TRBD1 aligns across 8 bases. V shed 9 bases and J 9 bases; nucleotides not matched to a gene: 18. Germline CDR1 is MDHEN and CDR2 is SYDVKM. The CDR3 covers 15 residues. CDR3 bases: TGTGCCAGTTACCCTGCGACAGGGGTTAGGAGTAGCTACACCTTC. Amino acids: CASYPATGVRSSYTF.

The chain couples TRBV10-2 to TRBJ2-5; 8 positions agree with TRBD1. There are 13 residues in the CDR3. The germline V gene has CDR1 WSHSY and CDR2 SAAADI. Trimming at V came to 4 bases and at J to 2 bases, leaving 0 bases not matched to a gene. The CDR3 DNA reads TGCGCCAGCAGTGGGGACAGGCAAGAGACCCAGTACTTC. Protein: CASSGDRQETQYF.

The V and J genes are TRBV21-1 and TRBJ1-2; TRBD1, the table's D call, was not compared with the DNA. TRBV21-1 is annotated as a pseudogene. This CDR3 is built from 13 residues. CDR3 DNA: TGTGCCAGCAGAGGGGAAAAGGACTATGGCTACACCTTC. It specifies CASRGEKDYGYTF.

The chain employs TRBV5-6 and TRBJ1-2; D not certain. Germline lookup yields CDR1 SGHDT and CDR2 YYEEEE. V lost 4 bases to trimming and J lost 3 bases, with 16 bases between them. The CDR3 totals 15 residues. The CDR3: CASSPSGITYYGYTF. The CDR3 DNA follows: TGTGCCAGCAGCCCCTCGGGGATCACATACTATGGCTACACCTTC.

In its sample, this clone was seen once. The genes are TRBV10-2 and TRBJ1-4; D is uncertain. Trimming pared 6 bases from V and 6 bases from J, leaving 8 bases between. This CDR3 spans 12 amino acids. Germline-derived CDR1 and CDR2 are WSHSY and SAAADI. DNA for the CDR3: TGCGCCAGCAGCGCCAACTATGAAAAACTGTTTTTT. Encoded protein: CASSANYEKLFF.

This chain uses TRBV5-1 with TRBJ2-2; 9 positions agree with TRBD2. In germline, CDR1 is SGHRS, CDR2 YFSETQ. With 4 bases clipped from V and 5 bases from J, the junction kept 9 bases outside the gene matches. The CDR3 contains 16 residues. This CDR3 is CASSPLAGVSTGELFF. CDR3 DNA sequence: TGCGCCAGCAGCCCATTAGCGGGAGTGTCAACCGGGGAGCTGTTTTTT.

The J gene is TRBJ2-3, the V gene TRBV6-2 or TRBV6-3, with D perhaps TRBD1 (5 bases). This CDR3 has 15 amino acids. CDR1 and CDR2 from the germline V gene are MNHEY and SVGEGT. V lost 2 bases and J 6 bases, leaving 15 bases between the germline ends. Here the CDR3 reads CASSYRRGLMDTQYF. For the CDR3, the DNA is TGTGCCAGCAGTTACCGTAGGGGATTAATGGATACGCAGTATTTT.

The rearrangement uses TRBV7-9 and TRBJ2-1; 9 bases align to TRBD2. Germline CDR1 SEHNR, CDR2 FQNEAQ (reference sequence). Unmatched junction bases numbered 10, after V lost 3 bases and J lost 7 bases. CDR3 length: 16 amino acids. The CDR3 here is CASSFGGGRAGNEQFF. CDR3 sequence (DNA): TGTGCCAGCAGCTTTGGCGGCGGGAGGGCCGGGAATGAGCAGTTCTTC.

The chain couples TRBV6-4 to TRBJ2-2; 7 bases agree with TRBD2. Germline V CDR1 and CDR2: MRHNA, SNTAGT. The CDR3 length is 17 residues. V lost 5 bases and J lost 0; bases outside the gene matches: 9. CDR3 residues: CASSTSAGITNTGELFF. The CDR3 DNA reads TGTGCCAGCAGTACTAGCGCGGGAATCACGAACACCGGGGAGCTGTTTTTT.

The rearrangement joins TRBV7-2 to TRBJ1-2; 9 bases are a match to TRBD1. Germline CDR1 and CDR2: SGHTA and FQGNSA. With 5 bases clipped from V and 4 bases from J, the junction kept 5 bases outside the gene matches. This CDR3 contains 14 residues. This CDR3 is CASSPRTGVYGYTF. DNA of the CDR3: TGTGCCAGCAGCCCAAGGACAGGGGTCTATGGCTACACCTTC. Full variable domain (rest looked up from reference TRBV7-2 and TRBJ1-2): GAGVSQSPSNKVTEKGKDVELRCDPISGHTALYWYRQSLGQGLEFLIYFQGNSAPDKSGLPSDRFSAERTGGSVSTLTIQRTQQEDSAVYLCASSPRTGVYGYTFGSGTRLTVV.

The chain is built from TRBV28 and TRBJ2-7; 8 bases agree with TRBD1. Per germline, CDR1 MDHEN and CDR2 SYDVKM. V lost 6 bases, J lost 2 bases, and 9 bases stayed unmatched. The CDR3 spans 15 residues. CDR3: CASRPRDRPTYEQYF. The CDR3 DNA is TGTGCCAGCAGGCCCCGGGACAGGCCAACCTACGAGCAGTACTTC.

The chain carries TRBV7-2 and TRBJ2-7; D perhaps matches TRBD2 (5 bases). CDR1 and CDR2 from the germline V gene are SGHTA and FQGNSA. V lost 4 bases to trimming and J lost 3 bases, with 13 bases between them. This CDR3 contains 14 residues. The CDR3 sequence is CASSSRTPNYEQYF. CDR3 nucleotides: TGTGCCAGCAGCTCCAGGACTCCGAACTACGAGCAGTACTTC. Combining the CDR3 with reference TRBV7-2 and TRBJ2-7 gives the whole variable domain GAGVSQSPSNKVTEKGKDVELRCDPISGHTALYWYRQSLGQGLEFLIYFQGNSAPDKSGLPSDRFSAERTGGSVSTLTIQRTQQEDSAVYLCASSSRTPNYEQYFGPGTRLTVT.

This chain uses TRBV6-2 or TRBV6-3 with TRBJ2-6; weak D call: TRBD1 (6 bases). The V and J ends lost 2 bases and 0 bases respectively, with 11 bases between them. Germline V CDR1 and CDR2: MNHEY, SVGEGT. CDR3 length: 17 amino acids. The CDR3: CASSYMDSRSGANVLTF. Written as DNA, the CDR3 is TGTGCCAGCAGTTACATGGACAGCCGCTCTGGGGCCAACGTCCTGACTTTC.

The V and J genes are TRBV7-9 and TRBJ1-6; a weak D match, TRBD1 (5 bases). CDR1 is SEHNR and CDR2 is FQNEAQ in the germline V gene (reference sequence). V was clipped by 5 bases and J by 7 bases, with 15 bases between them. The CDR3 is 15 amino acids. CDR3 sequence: CASSPGGLRNSPLHF. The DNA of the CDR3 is TGTGCCAGCAGCCCCGGGGGTCTGAGAAATTCACCCCTCCACTTT. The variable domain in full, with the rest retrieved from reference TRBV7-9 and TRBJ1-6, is DTGVSQNPRHKITKRGQNVTFRCDPISEHNRLYWYRQTLGQGPEFLTYFQNEAQLEKSRLLSDRFSAERPKGSFSTLEIQRTEQGDSAMYLCASSPGGLRNSPLHFGNGTRLTVT.

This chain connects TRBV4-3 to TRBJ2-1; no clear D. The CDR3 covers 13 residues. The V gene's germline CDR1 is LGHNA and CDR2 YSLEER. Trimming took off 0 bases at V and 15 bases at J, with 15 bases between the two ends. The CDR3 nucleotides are TGCGCCAGCAGCCAAGAAATGGAGAGTCGCCCGTTCTTC. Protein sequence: CASSQEMESRPFF.

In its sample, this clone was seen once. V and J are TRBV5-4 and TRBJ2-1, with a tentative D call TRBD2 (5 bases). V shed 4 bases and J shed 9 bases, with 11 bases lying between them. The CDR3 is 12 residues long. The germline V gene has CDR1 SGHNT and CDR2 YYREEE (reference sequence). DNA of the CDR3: TGTGCCAGCAGCCAGAGAGGGTTTGAGCAGTTCTTC. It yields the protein CASSQRGFEQFF.

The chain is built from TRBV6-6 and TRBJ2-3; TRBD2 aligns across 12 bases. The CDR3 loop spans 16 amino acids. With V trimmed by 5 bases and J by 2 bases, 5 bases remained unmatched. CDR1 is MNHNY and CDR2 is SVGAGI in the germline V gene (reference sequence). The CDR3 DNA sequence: TGTGCCAGCAGTCCAGGACTAGCGGGATTCACAGATACGCAGTATTTT. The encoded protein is CASSPGLAGFTDTQYF.

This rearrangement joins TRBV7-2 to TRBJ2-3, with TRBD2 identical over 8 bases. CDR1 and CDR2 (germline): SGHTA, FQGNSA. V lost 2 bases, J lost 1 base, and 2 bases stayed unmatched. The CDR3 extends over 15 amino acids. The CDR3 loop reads CASSLNGGGTDTQYF. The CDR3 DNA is TGTGCCAGCAGCTTAAACGGGGGGGGCACAGATACGCAGTATTTT.

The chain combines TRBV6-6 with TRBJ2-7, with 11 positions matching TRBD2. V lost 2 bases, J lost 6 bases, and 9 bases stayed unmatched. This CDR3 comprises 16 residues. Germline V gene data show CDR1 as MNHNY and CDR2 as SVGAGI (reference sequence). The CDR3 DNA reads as TGTGCCAGCAGTTACCTTGGACTAGCGGGCCCCTTCGAGCAGTACTTC. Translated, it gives CASSYLGLAGPFEQYF.

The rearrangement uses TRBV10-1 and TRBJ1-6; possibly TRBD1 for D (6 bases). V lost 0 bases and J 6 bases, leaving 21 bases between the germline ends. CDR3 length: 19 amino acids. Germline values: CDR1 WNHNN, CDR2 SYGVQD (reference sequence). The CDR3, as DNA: TGCGCCAGCAGTGAGTCGACAGCTACCTCGACAGGACCTAATTCACCCCTCCACTTT. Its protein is CASSESTATSTGPNSPLHF.

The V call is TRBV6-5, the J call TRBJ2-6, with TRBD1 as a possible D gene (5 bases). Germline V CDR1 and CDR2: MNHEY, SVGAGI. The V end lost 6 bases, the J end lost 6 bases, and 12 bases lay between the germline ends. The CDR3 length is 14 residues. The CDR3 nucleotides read TGTGCCAGCAGCTCCGGACATCTGGCCAACGTCCTGACTTTC. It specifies CASSSGHLANVLTF.

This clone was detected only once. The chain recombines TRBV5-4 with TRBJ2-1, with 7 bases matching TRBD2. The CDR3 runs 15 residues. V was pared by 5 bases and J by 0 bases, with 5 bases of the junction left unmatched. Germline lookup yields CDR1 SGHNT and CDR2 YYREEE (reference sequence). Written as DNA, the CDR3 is TGTGCCAGCAGTACGGGGGGAAGCTCCTACAATGAGCAGTTCTTC. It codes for CASSTGGSSYNEQFF.